The T cell receptor beta chain described here comes from a study of cytomegalovirus exposure and HLA in healthy donors. Turning to the study itself: The same platform was used for the roughly 120 validation repertoires and the approximately 670 first-cohort repertoires, a later analysis reported.

CDR3 length: 15 amino acids. Germline values: CDR1 ENHRY, CDR2 SYGVKD. Broader study findings: According to a later analysis, TCR clusters from the first cohort tended to co-occur in the 120 or so validation repertoires. 150 or so TCR beta chains were listed as cytomegalovirus-associated. As was reported, the classifier diagnosed cytomegalovirus status with high specificity and sensitivity.

Regarding this clone: What it binds is unknown. The junction shows a germline mismatch at one end, possibly a read error.

Method: immunoSEQ multiplex PCR; TCRdb's copy keeps in-frame clones and lacks some. The sample lists under 200,000 clones; 95% to 96% were seen once. The chain recombines TRBV10-3 with TRBJ2-1; 8 nucleotides agree with TRBD1. Sequences were obtained from PBMCs. This TCR was recovered from a young woman in good health and CMV-seronegative. In nucleotides, the CDR3 is TGTGCCAGCAGTTACTCAGGGGGCAGCGTGAATGAGCAGTTCTTC. This codes for CASSYSGGSVNEQFF.